The T cell receptor (beta chain) under discussion was sequenced for a study of OX40 agonist ivuxolimab in advanced cancers. This CDR3 is 13 amino acids long. CDR1 and CDR2 (germline): LGHNA, YNFKEQ. V lost 3 bases to trimming and J lost 5 bases, with 9 bases between them. Clones were read by immunoSEQ multiplex PCR, and TCRdb kept only the in-frame ones, dropping some. The sample holds about 50,000 clones, approximately 86% seen once. The source is an adult with an advanced solid tumor such as melanoma, head and neck, liver or kidney cancer. V is TRBV4-2 and J is TRBJ2-3; D gene uncertain. The material was CD4+ or CD8+ T cells sorted from blood, obtained in a trial of the OX40 agonist ivuxolimab. This CDR3 is CASSQSPKDTQYF. In DNA, the CDR3 is TGTGCCAGCAGCCAGTCCCCCAAAGATACGCAGTATTTT.